Listed below are T cell receptor beta chains from one sample, sequenced in a study of blood T cell repertoires in COVID-19. Libraries were prepared by immunoSEQ multiplex PCR; TCRdb keeps only in-frame clonotypes and omits some of them. The sample shows about 150,000 clones, around 92% of them seen only once. Sequencing was carried out using peripheral blood. The receptors were gathered from a man in his 60s with acute or convalescent COVID-19. CDR3s include the opening cysteine and the closing phenylalanine or tryptophan. The D gene is left open where the match is weak. Rows may omit the clone size; those that give it use once, few, many or a size class.

clone size,J gene,D gene,V gene,CDR3 DNA,CDR3 protein
.,TRBJ1-4,.,TRBV3-1/TRBV3-2,TGTGCCAGCAGCCAAGCTTTCGACAGGTTTGGGGCGAGTAATGAAAAACTGTTTTTT,CASSQAFDRFGASNEKLFF
.,TRBJ1-4,TRBD1,TRBV19,TGTGCCAGTAGTATGGGCCCGAAGGGGGCAGGTGAAAAACTGTTTTTT,CASSMGPKGAGEKLFF
.,TRBJ1-2,TRBD1,TRBV6-5,TGTGCCAGCAGGAGGGGACAGAAGGACTATGGCTACACCTTC,CASRRGQKDYGYTF
.,TRBJ1-4,TRBD1,TRBV4-3,TGCGCCAGCAGCCAAGACCGCAGGGGGGTTGCGAAAAAACTGTTTTTT,CASSQDRRGVAKKLFF
.,TRBJ1-1,.,TRBV19,TGTGCCAGTAGTGTAGGAGGCACTGAAGCTTTCTTT,CASSVGGTEAFF
.,TRBJ2-2,.,TRBV10-3,TGTGCCCAGGGGTTAGGGTTACGCAGAAAAAACACCGGGGAGCTGTTTTTT,CAQGLGLRRKNTGELFF
many,TRBJ2-1,TRBD2,TRBV7-6,TGTGCCAGCAGTCGGACTAGCGGGGGGTATTACAATGAGCAGTTCTTC,CASSRTSGGYYNEQFF
.,TRBJ1-4,.,TRBV19,TGTGCCAGTAGTCTTCGACAGCAAGCGGGTGAAAAACTGTTTTTT,CASSLRQQAGEKLFF
.,TRBJ2-2,TRBD2,TRBV4-1,TGCGCCAGCAGCCAAGATAGCGGGGGGGCGAACACCGGGGAGCTGTTTTTT,CASSQDSGGANTGELFF
.,TRBJ1-1,TRBD1,TRBV18,TGTGCCAGCTCACTTGACAGGGGGACGACCAGGGACACTGAAGCTTTCTTT,CASSLDRGTTRDTEAFF
.,TRBJ1-5,TRBD1,TRBV30,TGTGCCTGGAGTCGGGACAGGGGAGAGCCCCAGCATTTT,CAWSRDRGEPQHF
.,TRBJ2-4,TRBD1,TRBV7-8,TGTGCCAGCAGCCCCATTAGGGAAGACCGGGACAGGGGCCTCTTC,CASSPIREDRDRGLF
.,TRBJ1-5,.,TRBV27,TGTGCCAGCAGTTTATCGGCGCGGGGTAGCAATCAGCCCCAGCATTTT,CASSLSARGSNQPQHF
.,TRBJ1-3,TRBD1,TRBV5-1,TGCGCCAGCAGCTTGGGGCAGGGGGCTGGAAACACCATATATTTT,CASSLGQGAGNTIYF
.,TRBJ2-3,TRBD2,TRBV24-1,TGTGCCACCAGGCCGACTAGCGGCACAGATACGCAGTATTTT,CATRPTSGTDTQYF
many,TRBJ1-2,.,TRBV7-9,TGTGCCAGCACCCCGGGGGACACCTTC,CASTPGDTF
.,TRBJ1-1,.,TRBV7-3,TGTGCCAGCAGCTTAACGGCGAACACTGAAGCTTTCTTT,CASSLTANTEAFF
.,TRBJ1-1,.,TRBV18,TGTGCCAGCTCACCACTTCCGAGCATGAACACTGAAGCTTTCTTT,CASSPLPSMNTEAFF
once,TRBJ2-1,TRBD1,TRBV5-1,TGCGCCAGCAGCTTTGGGGACAGGACTAATGAGCAGTTCTTC,CASSFGDRTNEQFF
once,TRBJ1-5,TRBD1,TRBV14,TGTGCCAGCAGCCGCGAACAGGGGGCCGGCAATCAGCCCCAGCATTTT,CASSREQGAGNQPQHF
.,TRBJ1-5,TRBD1,TRBV30,TGTGCCTGGGGTACAGGGGCATGGCAGCCCCAGCATTTT,CAWGTGAWQPQHF
.,TRBJ2-1,TRBD1,TRBV5-1,TGCGCCAGCAGCTTTGGACAGGGGCCTTACAATGAGCAGTTCTTC,CASSFGQGPYNEQFF
.,TRBJ2-7,.,TRBV4-2,TGTGCCAGCAGCCAAGATCTAGTGGGCTACGAGCAGTACTTC,CASSQDLVGYEQYF
.,TRBJ2-2,TRBD2,TRBV27,TGTGCCAGCAGTTTATCGCGGGGGGGGCGTATATATACCGGGGAGCTGTTTTTT,CASSLSRGGRIYTGELFF
.,TRBJ1-2,TRBD1,TRBV24-1,TGTGCCACCAGGAACTCGTTCGTGGGGGACAGGGGGGGCCGGAGAGATGGCTACACCTTC,CATRNSFVGDRGGRRDGYTF
.,TRBJ1-3,.,TRBV9,TGTGCCAGCAGCTCCCGACGGGGGGCTTTTCGATCCTTT,CASSSRRGAFRSF
.,TRBJ2-1,.,TRBV5-4,TGTGCCAGCAGCTTAGACCGGGACAATGAGCAGTTCTTC,CASSLDRDNEQFF
.,TRBJ2-2,.,TRBV5-1,TGCGCCAGCAGCTTGGGGGACACGAACACCGGGGAGCTGTTTTTT,CASSLGDTNTGELFF
.,TRBJ1-1,.,TRBV25-1,TGTGCCAGCAGCCCGGGACACAGAGGCACTGAAGCTTTCTTT,CASSPGHRGTEAFF
.,TRBJ2-2,TRBD1,TRBV5-5,TGTGCCAGCAGCTTGATTGGACAGGGGGCGGGCGGGGAGCTGTTTTTT,CASSLIGQGAGGELFF
.,TRBJ2-3,.,TRBV7-9,TGTGCCAGCAGCCCTAGGGGCAGGGGACGCACAGATACGCAGTATTTT,CASSPRGRGRTDTQYF
.,TRBJ1-1,.,TRBV6-5,TGTGCCAGCAGTTACTCGAAGGGAGTGGGTACTGAAGCTTTCTTT,CASSYSKGVGTEAFF